A single sample is the source of the 27 T cell receptor beta chains below, sequenced in a study of immune characteristics of hereditary and idiopathic chronic pancreatitis. The data were produced by immunoSEQ multiplex PCR, yet TCRdb's version contains in-frame clones alone and is incomplete. Among approximately 1,800 clones listed, 60% to 75% were seen once. Total pancreatectomy with islet autotransplantation was the source of the chronic pancreatitis pancreas tissue. Sequencing was carried out using pancreas tissue with hereditary chronic pancreatitis. The source is a human donor with chronic pancreatitis.

This chain joins TRBV18 and TRBJ2-1; D may match TRBD1 or TRBD2 (5 bases each). Trimming left V 0 bases short and J 9 bases short, with 9 bases between. The germline V gene encodes CDR1 KGHSH and CDR2 LQKENI. CDR3 length equals 13 residues. CDR3 protein: CASSPPGDGEQFF. The CDR3 coding sequence is TGTGCCAGCTCACCACCGGGGGATGGTGAGCAGTTCTTC.

The chain combines TRBV7-2 with TRBJ2-2, with 9 bases lining up with TRBD2. This CDR3 is 15 amino acids long. Germline assignment: CDR1 SGHTA and CDR2 FQGNSA. J gave up 4 bases and V 2 bases, and 2 bases lay outside the gene matches. Here the CDR3 reads CASSLRREGTGELFF. In nucleotides, the CDR3 is TGTGCCAGCAGCTTACGGCGGGAGGGCACCGGGGAGCTGTTTTTT.

The rearrangement joins TRBV5-1 to TRBJ2-3, with 9 bases that match TRBD2. Germline CDR1 and CDR2: SGHRS and YFSETQ. The ends lost 1 base at V and 4 bases at J; junction bases unmatched: 7. This CDR3 region has 16 residues. Written as DNA, the CDR3 is TGCGCCAGCAGCTTGCGTGTAGCGGGAGTTGCAGATACGCAGTATTTT. Its protein product is CASSLRVAGVADTQYF.

The chain uses TRBV6-1 and TRBJ2-1; 7 nucleotides line up with TRBD2. V was pared by 0 bases and J by 4 bases, with 0 bases of the junction left unmatched. There are 14 residues in the CDR3. Germline CDR1 is MNHNS and CDR2 is SASEGT. The DNA for the CDR3 is TGTGCCAGCAGTGAAGCGGGAGGGTACAATGAGCAGTTCTTC. Amino acid sequence: CASSEAGGYNEQFF.

The chain employs TRBV5-1 and TRBJ2-1; 13 bases agree with TRBD2. CDR3 length equals 16 residues. Germline V CDR1 and CDR2: SGHRS, YFSETQ. The junction had 7 bases not matched to a gene; V was cut back by 0 bases and J by 10 bases. CDR3 sequence: CASSLEGTSGIREQFF. The CDR3 DNA reads as TGCGCCAGCAGCTTGGAAGGGACTAGCGGGATACGCGAGCAGTTCTTC.

This chain joins TRBV11-1 and TRBJ2-7, with TRBD2 as a possible D gene (6 bases). V lost 2 bases to trimming and J lost 6 bases, with 14 bases between them. The CDR3 has 14 amino acids. The germline V gene has CDR1 SGHAT and CDR2 FQDESV (reference sequence). CDR3 sequence (DNA): TGTGCCAGCAGCTTATTTCCGGGAGTGGGCGAGCAGTACTTC. Translating it yields CASSLFPGVGEQYF.

The DNA for the CDR3 is TGTGCCAGTAGTATTACAGGGTCTGGAGAGCAGTACTTC. It specifies CASSITGSGEQYF. V usage is TRBV19 and J usage is TRBJ2-7, with TRBD1 as a possible D gene (6 bases). Between the trimmed V and J ends, which lost 3 bases and 7 bases, there was a span of 13 bases. The CDR3 is made up of 13 amino acids. Germline assignment: CDR1 LNHDA and CDR2 SQIVND (reference sequence).

This chain connects TRBV6-2 or TRBV6-3 to TRBJ2-1, with TRBD2 identical over 7 bases. After removal of 5 bases from V and 7 bases from J, the junction contained 8 bases not matched to a gene. The CDR3 is made up of 14 amino acids. Germline V gene data show CDR1 as MNHEY and CDR2 as SVGEGT. CDR3 DNA: TGTGCCAGCAGTACCTCTAGCGGACTTAATGAGCAGTTCTTC. Translated: CASSTSSGLNEQFF.

This clone was seen only once. The chain couples TRBV24-1 to TRBJ2-3, with 8 bases identical to TRBD1. The V gene end was trimmed by 4 bases and the J gene end by 2 bases; junction bases not matched to a gene: 4. The CDR3 is made up of 15 amino acids. Per the germline V gene, CDR1 is KGHDR and CDR2 is SFDVKD. The CDR3 loop is CATSEMTGDTDTQYF. In nucleotides, the CDR3 is TGTGCCACCAGTGAGATGACAGGGGACACAGATACGCAGTATTTT.

CDR3 sequence: CAWSAGTGIYEQYF. The CDR3 DNA reads as TGTGCCTGGAGTGCCGGGACAGGGATCTACGAGCAGTACTTC. The rearrangement joins TRBV30 to TRBJ2-7, with 9 bases aligning to TRBD1. The CDR3 covers 14 residues. With 1 base clipped from V and 3 bases from J, the junction kept 4 bases outside the gene matches. In germline, CDR1 is GTSNPN, CDR2 SVGIG (reference sequence).

This rearrangement joins TRBV5-5 to TRBJ2-5, with TRBD2 matching 8 bases. The germline CDR1 and CDR2 sequences are SGHKS and YYEKEE (reference sequence). Trimming at V came to 4 bases and at J to 1 base, leaving 9 bases not matched to a gene. This CDR3 contains 16 residues. The CDR3 bases are TGTGCCAGCAGCCACCCAGCGGGGGACTTCCAAGAGACCCAGTACTTC. It encodes CASSHPAGDFQETQYF. The full variable domain, with the rest looked up from reference TRBV5-5 and TRBJ2-5, is DAGVTQSPTHLIKTRGQQVTLRCSPISGHKSVSWYQQVLGQGPQFIFQYYEKEERGRGNFPDRFSARQFPNYSSELNVNALLLGDSALYLCASSHPAGDFQETQYFGPGTRLLVL.

The chain has TRBV6-5 and TRBJ2-3; perhaps TRBD1 as D (6 bases). CDR1 and CDR2 (germline): MNHEY, SVGAGI. Trimming removed 2 bases at V and 4 bases at J, with 10 bases between. This CDR3 is 14 amino acids long. CDR3 region: CASSYTRGSDTQYF. In DNA form, the CDR3 reads TGTGCCAGCAGTTACACCAGGGGATCAGATACGCAGTATTTT.

The rearrangement joins TRBV29-1 to TRBJ2-7; 8 nucleotides match TRBD1. This CDR3 region has 13 residues. Per germline, CDR1 SQVTM and CDR2 ANQGSEA. Unmatched junction bases numbered 5, after V lost 5 bases and J lost 2 bases. As DNA, the CDR3 is TGCAGCGTTCCGGGACAGGCAGCCTACGAGCAGTACTTC. It yields the protein CSVPGQAAYEQYF.

The chain joins TRBV6-2 or TRBV6-3 to TRBJ1-2; a weak D match, TRBD1 (5 bases). V was pared by 5 bases and J by 4 bases, with 11 bases between. The CDR3 is 13 amino acids. From germline, CDR1 is MNHEY and CDR2 SVGEGT. The CDR3: CASSRDGFYGYTF. The CDR3 DNA reads as TGTGCCAGCAGTCGGGACGGTTTCTATGGCTACACCTTC.

The V call is TRBV5-1, the J call TRBJ1-1; D might be TRBD1 (5 bases). The CDR3 contains 14 residues. Trimming pared 4 bases from V and 4 bases from J, leaving 14 bases between. Per germline, CDR1 SGHRS and CDR2 YFSETQ. CDR3 DNA sequence: TGCGCCAGCAGCGATTACAGGATGAGCACTGAAGCTTTCTTT. It translates to CASSDYRMSTEAFF.

The chain uses TRBV6-6 and TRBJ2-7; D ambiguous. The germline V and J ends were trimmed by 2 bases and 6 bases, with 17 bases remaining between them. The CDR3 length is 15 residues. Germline CDR1 and CDR2: MNHNY and SVGAGI (reference sequence). CDR3 loop: CASSYQDGNVGEQYF. The CDR3 DNA sequence: TGTGCCAGCAGTTACCAGGACGGCAATGTCGGCGAGCAGTACTTC.

V usage is TRBV4-1 and J usage is TRBJ2-2; 7 positions agree with TRBD2. The CDR3 loop spans 14 amino acids. V gave up 8 bases and J gave up 6 bases; unmatched junction bases: 9. CDR1 MGHRA and CDR2 YSYEKL come from the germline V gene. CDR3 sequence reads: CASGILTSPGELFF. The CDR3 region has the DNA TGCGCCAGCGGGATTTTGACTAGCCCCGGGGAGCTGTTTTTT.

As to this clone: One end of the junction does not line up with germline, which may come from a read error. The chain couples TRBV7-8 to TRBJ1-5; a weak D match, TRBD1 (5 bases). Looked up from germline, CDR1 is SGHVS and CDR2 is FQNEAQ. The CDR3 has 17 amino acids. The CDR3 is CAGSLLTGAQSNQPQHF. CDR3 nucleotide sequence: TGTGCCGGCAGCTTGTTAACCGGGGCGCAAAGCAATCAGCCCCAGCATTTT.

The CDR3 is CSVDSDKNNEQFF. The CDR3 region has the DNA TGCAGCGTCGACAGCGACAAAAACAATGAGCAGTTCTTC. This chain connects TRBV29-1 to TRBJ2-1; possibly TRBD1 for D (5 bases). The germline V gene encodes CDR1 SQVTM and CDR2 ANQGSEA. This CDR3 has 13 amino acids. The V and J ends lost 6 bases and 5 bases respectively, with 14 bases between them.

This rearrangement joins TRBV4-1 to TRBJ1-5; possibly TRBD1 for D (6 bases). Germline V gene lookup returns CDR1 MGHRA and CDR2 YSYEKL. CDR3 size: 16 residues. V was cut by 1 base and J by 2 bases, with 12 bases left in between. Here the CDR3 reads CASSQGSGGGNQPQHF. The CDR3 nucleotides are TGCGCCAGCAGCCAAGGATCCGGGGGCGGCAATCAGCCCCAGCATTTT.

This clone was counted once. The CDR3: CASSLSGRSYNEQFF. In nucleotides, the CDR3 is TGTGCCAGCAGTTTATCGGGCCGCAGCTACAATGAGCAGTTCTTC. V is TRBV27 and J is TRBJ2-1; D gene unclear. CDR3 length: 15 amino acids. V was clipped by 0 bases and J by 3 bases, with 9 bases between them. Germline values: CDR1 MNHEY, CDR2 SMNVEV (reference sequence).

V gene TRBV28 combines with J gene TRBJ2-7, with D possibly being TRBD2 (6 bases). Trimming left V 11 bases short and J 0 bases short, with 14 bases between. The germline CDR1 and CDR2 sequences are MDHEN and SYDVKM. The CDR3 runs 13 residues. The CDR3 is CACGEAPSYEQYF. CDR3 in DNA: TGTGCCTGCGGGGAAGCCCCCTCCTACGAGCAGTACTTC.

In regard to this clone: The junction does not match germline at one end; this may be a read error. The rearrangement links TRBV5-1 to TRBJ2-7; D perhaps matches TRBD2 (7 bases). The germline gives CDR1 SGHRS, CDR2 YFSETQ. The CDR3 runs 14 residues. CDR3 loop: CASSPIAGGTTPSF. CDR3 nucleotides: TGCGCCAGCAGCCCGATAGCGGGCGGGACAACACCCTCCTTC. Supplemented by reference TRBV5-1 and TRBJ2-7, the full variable domain reads KAGVTQTPRYLIKTRGQQVTLSCSPISGHRSVSWYQQTPGQGLQFLFEYFSETQRNKGNFPGRFSGRQFSNSRSEMNVSTLELGDSALYLCASSPIAGGTTPSFGPGTRLTVT.

V gene TRBV5-1 combines with J gene TRBJ2-1; 10 nucleotides line up with TRBD2. J was trimmed by 7 bases and V by 2 bases; bases with no gene match: 3. The germline CDR1 and CDR2 sequences are SGHRS and YFSETQ. CDR3 length: 14 amino acids. This chain's CDR3 is CASSLSGRANEQFF. CDR3 nucleotide sequence: TGCGCCAGCAGCTTAAGCGGGAGGGCTAATGAGCAGTTCTTC.

The CDR3 DNA reads TGTGCCAGCAGCTCACCTCCAGCGCAGGGCCAGTACTTC. As protein: CASSSPPAQGQYF. The chain employs TRBV7-2 and TRBJ2-5; D is possibly TRBD1 (5 bases). Germline CDR1 is SGHTA and CDR2 is FQGNSA. Trimming pared 4 bases from V and 10 bases from J, leaving 16 bases between. The CDR3 covers 13 residues.

This clone was observed a handful of times. The chain combines TRBV27 with TRBJ2-1, with unresolved D. V lost 6 bases, J lost 0 bases, and 12 bases lay in between. The CDR3 has 15 amino acids. Germline V lookup: CDR1 MNHEY, CDR2 SMNVEV (reference sequence). CDR3 DNA sequence: TGTGCCAGCAGGCGTTATCAGAACTCCTACAATGAGCAGTTCTTC. Its protein is CASRRYQNSYNEQFF.

V gene TRBV27 combines with J gene TRBJ1-6; D gene uncertain. The CDR3 extends over 16 amino acids. Germline V gives CDR1 MNHEY, CDR2 SMNVEV (reference sequence). Trimming stripped 5 bases from V and 0 bases from J, with 11 bases between. The CDR3, as DNA: TGTGCCAGCAGTGGGAGCCGGAGCTCCTATAATTCACCCCTCCACTTT. This codes for CASSGSRSSYNSPLHF.